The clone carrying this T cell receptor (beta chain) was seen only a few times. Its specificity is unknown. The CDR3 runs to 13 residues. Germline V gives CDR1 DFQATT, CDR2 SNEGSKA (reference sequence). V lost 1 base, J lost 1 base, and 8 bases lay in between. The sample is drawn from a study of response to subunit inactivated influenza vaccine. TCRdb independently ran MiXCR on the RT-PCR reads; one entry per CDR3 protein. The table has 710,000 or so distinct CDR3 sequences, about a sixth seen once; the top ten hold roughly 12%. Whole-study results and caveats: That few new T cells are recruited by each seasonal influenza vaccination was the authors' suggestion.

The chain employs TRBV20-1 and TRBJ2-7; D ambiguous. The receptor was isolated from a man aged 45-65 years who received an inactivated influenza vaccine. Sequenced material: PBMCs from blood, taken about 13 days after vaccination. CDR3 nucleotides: TGCAGTGCTAGAGGGGGTCAGTCCTACGAGCAGTACTTC. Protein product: CSARGGQSYEQYF.